This T cell receptor (beta chain) derives from a study of T cells after yellow fever vaccination. In this sample, this clonotype turned up a few times. MiXCR was run by TCRdb on the 5' RACE reads, yielding one entry per CDR3 protein. The data contain around 500,000 distinct CDR3 sequences, 21% of them singletons. The germline gives CDR1 KGHDR, CDR2 SFDVKD. The CDR3 covers 16 residues. After removal of 3 bases from V and 1 base from J, the junction contained 5 bases not matched to a gene. This TCR was recovered from a man between 18 and 35 years old who received the YFV17D yellow fever vaccine. The gene calls are TRBV24-1 and TRBJ2-1, with 7 nucleotides matching TRBD1. Sequenced material: PBMCs, taken 21 days after the first yellow fever vaccination. The DNA of the CDR3 is TGTGCCACCAGTGATCACAGGGGCCAATCCTACAATGAGCAGTTCTTC. Its protein is CATSDHRGQSYNEQFF.